This note documents a single T cell receptor beta chain sequence. Its specificity is not known. Clinical symptoms, serum thyroxine, TRAb, thyroid ultrasound and orbital computed tomography established diagnosis. The source of the sample is a study of T cells in Graves' hyperthyroidism and ophthalmopathy. Study-level information: Prior to any treatment, at the point of initial diagnosis, peripheral blood was collected. Notes on the study in general: Blood shared most expanded thyroid clonotypes above 0.001. Ophthalmopathy was separated from stable hyperthyroidism by a 13 V-J model.

The J segment lost 1 base and the V segment lost 5 bases, leaving 5 bases of the junction unmatched. CDR1 is SGHTA and CDR2 is FQGNSA in the germline V gene. The length of the CDR3 is 15 residues. Amplification of TCR beta CDR3 regions was performed using RNA transcripts as template. Researchers ran a first-round RT-PCR on the TCR CDR3 using the HTBI primer set. TCRdb reprocessed the multiplex PCR reads with MiXCR, giving one entry per CDR3 protein. The sample consists of 490,000 or so distinct CDR3 sequences, about 20% of them appearing once. The rearrangement joins TRBV7-2 to TRBJ1-1; 9 nucleotides agree with TRBD1. Input material: blood. The receptor was isolated from a man aged 35 to 55 with Graves' ophthalmopathy. CDR3 coding DNA: TGTGCCAGCAGCAGAAGACAGGGGGGGAACACTGAAGCTTTCTTT. Translation: CASSRRQGGNTEAFF.